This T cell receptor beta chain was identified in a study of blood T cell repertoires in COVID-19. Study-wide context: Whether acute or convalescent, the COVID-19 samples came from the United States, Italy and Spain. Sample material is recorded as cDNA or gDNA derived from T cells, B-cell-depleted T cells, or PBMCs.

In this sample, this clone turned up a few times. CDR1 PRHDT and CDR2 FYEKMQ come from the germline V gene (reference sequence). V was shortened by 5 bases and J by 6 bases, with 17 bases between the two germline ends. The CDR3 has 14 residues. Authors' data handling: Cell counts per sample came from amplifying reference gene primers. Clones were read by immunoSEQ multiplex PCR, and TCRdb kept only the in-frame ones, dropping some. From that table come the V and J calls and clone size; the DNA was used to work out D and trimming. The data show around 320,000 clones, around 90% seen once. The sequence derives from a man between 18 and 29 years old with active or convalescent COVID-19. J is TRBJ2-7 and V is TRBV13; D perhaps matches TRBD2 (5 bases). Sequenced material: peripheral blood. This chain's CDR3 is CASSPSGSAGEQYF. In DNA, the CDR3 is TGTGCCAGCAGCCCGTCCGGTAGTGCGGGCGAGCAGTACTTC.